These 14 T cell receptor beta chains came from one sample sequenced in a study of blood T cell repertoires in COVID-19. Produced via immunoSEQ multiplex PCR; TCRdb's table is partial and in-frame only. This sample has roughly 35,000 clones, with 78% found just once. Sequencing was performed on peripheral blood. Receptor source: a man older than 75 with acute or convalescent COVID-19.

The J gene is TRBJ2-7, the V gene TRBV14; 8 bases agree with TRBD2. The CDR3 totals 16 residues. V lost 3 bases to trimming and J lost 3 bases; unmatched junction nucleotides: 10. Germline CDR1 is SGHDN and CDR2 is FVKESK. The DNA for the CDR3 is TGTGCCAGCAGCCATCAGCGGGGGAGCGGCTTCTACGAGCAGTACTTC. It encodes CASSHQRGSGFYEQYF.

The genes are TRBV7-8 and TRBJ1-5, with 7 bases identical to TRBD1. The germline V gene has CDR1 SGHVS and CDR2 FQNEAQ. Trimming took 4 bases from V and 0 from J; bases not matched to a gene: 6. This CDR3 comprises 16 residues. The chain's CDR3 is CASSSDRSYSNQPQHF. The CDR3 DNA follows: TGTGCCAGCAGCTCGGACAGGTCATATAGCAATCAGCCCCAGCATTTT.

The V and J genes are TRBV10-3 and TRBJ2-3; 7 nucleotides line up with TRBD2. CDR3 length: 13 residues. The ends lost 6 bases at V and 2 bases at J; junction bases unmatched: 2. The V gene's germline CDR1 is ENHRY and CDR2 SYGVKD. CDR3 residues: CAIRGTTTDTQYF. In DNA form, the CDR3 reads TGTGCCATCAGGGGGACTACCACAGATACGCAGTATTTT.

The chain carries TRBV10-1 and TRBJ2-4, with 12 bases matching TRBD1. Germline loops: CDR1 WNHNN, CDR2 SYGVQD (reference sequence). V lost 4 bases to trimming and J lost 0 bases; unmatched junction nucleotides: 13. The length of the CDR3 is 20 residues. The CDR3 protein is CASSGNPGTGGETAKNIQYF. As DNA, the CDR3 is TGCGCCAGCAGTGGGAATCCCGGGACAGGGGGCGAGACAGCCAAAAACATTCAGTACTTC.

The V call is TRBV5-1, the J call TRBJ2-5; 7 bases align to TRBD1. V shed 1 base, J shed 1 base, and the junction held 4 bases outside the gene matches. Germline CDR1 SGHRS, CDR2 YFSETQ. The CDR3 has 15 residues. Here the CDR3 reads CASSLTGAGQETQYF. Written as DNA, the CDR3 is TGCGCCAGCAGCTTGACAGGGGCGGGCCAAGAGACCCAGTACTTC.

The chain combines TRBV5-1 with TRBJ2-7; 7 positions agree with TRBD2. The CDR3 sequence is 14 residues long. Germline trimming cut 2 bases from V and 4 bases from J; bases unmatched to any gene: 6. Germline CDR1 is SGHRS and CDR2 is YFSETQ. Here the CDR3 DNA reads TGCGCCAGCAGCTTAAGCGGGATACCATACGAGCAGTACTTC. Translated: CASSLSGIPYEQYF.

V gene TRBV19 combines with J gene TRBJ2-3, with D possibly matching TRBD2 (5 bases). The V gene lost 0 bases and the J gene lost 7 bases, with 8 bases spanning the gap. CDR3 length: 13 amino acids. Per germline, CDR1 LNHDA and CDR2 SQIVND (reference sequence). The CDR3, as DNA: TGTGCCAGTAGTATAGATCGGGAAAATACGCAGTATTTT. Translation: CASSIDRENTQYF.

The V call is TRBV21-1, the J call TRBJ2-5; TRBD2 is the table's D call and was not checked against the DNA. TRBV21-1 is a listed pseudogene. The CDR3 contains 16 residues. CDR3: CASSKLAGGPKGSQYF. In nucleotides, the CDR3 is TGTGCCAGCAGCAAACTAGCGGGGGGCCCCAAAGGTTCCCAGTACTTC.

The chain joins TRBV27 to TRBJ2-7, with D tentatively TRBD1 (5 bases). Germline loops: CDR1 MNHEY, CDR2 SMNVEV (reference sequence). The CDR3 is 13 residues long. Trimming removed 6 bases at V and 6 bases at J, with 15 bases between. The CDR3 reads CASRSTQGLEQYF. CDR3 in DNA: TGTGCCAGCAGGTCTACTCAGGGTCTCGAGCAGTACTTC.

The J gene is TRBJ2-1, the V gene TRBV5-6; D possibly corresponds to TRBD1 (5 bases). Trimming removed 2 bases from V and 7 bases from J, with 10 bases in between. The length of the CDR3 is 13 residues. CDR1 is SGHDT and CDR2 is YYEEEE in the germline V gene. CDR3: CASSLRGSNEQFF. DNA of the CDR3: TGTGCCAGCAGCTTAAGGGGTAGTAATGAGCAGTTCTTC. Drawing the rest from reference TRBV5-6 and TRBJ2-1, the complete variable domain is DAGVTQSPTHLIKTRGQQVTLRCSPKSGHDTVSWYQQALGQGPQFIFQYYEEEERQRGNFPDRFSGHQFPNYSSELNVNALLLGDSALYLCASSLRGSNEQFFGPGTRLTVL.

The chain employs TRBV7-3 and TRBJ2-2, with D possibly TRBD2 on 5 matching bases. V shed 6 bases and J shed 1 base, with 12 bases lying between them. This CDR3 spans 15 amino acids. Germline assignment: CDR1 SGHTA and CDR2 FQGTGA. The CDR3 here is CASSPRAGNTGELFF. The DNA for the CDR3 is TGTGCCAGCAGTCCGCGCGCGGGGAACACCGGGGAGCTGTTTTTT.

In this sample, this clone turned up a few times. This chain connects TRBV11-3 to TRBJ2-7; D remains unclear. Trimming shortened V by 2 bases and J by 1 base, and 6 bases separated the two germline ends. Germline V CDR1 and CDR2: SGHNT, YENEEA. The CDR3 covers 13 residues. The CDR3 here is CASSLSSSYEQYF. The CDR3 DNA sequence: TGTGCCAGCAGCTTATCGTCTTCCTACGAGCAGTACTTC.

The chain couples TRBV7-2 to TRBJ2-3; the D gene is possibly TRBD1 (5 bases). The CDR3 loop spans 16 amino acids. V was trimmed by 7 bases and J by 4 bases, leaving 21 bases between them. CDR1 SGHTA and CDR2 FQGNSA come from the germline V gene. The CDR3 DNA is TGTGCCAGCACCCGCCAGGGCGGCGCGAACTCAGATACGCAGTATTTT. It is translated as CASTRQGGANSDTQYF.

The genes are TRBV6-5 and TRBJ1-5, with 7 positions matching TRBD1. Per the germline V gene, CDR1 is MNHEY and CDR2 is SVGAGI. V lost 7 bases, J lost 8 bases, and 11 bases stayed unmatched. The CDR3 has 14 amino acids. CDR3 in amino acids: CASTNRRGGEPQHF. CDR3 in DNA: TGTGCCAGCACCAACCGACGAGGGGGCGAGCCCCAGCATTTT.